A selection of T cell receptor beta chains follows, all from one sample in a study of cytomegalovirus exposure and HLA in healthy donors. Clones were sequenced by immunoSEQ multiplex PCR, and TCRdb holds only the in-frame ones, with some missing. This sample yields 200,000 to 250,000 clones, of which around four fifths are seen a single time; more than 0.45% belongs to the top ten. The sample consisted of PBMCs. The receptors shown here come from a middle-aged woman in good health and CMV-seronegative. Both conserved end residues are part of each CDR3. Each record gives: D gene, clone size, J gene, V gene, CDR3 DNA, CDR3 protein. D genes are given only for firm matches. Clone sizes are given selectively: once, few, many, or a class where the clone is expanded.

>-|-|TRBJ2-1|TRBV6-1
TGTGCCAGCACCGGGGTGTACAATGAGCAGTTCTTC
CASTGVYNEQFF
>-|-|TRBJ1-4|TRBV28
TGTGCCAGCAGTTTCCGCGGCGGTAATGAAAAACTGTTTTTT
CASSFRGGNEKLFF
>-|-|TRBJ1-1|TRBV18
TGTGCCAGCTCACAGGAGGCCAACACTGAAGCTTTCTTT
CASSQEANTEAFF
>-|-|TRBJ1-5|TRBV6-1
TGTGCCAGCAGTGAAGATACCGGCAGGGCGGGCAATCAGCCCCAGCATTTT
CASSEDTGRAGNQPQHF
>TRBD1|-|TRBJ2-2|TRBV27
TGTGCCAGCAGTTTTGGGGGACAGGGGAACACCGGGGAGCTGTTTTTT
CASSFGGQGNTGELFF
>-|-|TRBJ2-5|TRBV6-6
TGTGCCAGCAGCCCCGGGGTGCGGGAGACCCAGTACTTC
CASSPGVRETQYF
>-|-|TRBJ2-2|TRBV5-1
TGCGCCAGCAGAGGGGGGGACGCCGGGGAGCTGTTTTTT
CASRGGDAGELFF
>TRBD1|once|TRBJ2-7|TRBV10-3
TGTGCCATCAGTGAGGGACAGGGGGCCCACGAGCAGTACTTC
CAISEGQGAHEQYF
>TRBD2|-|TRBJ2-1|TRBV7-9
TGTGCCAGCAGCGACGCGGGAGGTAGCCCGCAGTTCTTC
CASSDAGGSPQFF
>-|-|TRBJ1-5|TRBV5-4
TGTGCCAGCAGCTTGGAACAGAATCAGCCCCAGCATTTT
CASSLEQNQPQHF